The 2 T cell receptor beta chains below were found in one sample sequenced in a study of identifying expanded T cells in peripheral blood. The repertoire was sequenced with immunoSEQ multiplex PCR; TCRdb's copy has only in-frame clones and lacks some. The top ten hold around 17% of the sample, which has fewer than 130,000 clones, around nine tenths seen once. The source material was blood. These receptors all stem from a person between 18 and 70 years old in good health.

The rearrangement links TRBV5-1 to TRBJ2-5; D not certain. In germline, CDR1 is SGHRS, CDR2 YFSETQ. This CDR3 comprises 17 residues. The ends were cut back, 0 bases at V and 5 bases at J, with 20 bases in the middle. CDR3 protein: CASSLDVLTLVGETQYF. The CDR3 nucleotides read TGCGCCAGCAGCTTGGATGTTTTGACACTGGTGGGCGAGACCCAGTACTTC.

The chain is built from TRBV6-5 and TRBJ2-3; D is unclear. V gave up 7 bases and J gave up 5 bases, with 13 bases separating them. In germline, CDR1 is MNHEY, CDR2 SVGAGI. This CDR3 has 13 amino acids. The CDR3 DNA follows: TGTGCCAGCATGAAGAGGACCATAGATACGCAGTATTTT. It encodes CASMKRTIDTQYF.